Listed here is a single T cell receptor beta chain. The entry originates in a study of PD-L1 blockade in urothelial cancer. The assay was immunoSEQ multiplex PCR, and TCRdb's table has in-frame clones only and misses some. The table records tens of thousands of clones, 75% to 85% of them present only once. After removal of 4 bases from V and 2 bases from J, the junction contained 4 bases not matched to a gene. Germline V gene data show CDR1 as SGHRS and CDR2 as YFSETQ. CDR3 length equals 15 residues. Time point specified: pretreatment peripheral blood. The receptor's source is a man aged 70 or older with urothelial cancer. The sample here was PBMCs, taken around atezolizumab (anti-PD-L1) treatment. This chain uses TRBV5-1 with TRBJ2-7; 12 nucleotides match TRBD2. The CDR3 DNA reads TGCGCCAGCAGCCAGGGACTAGCGGGCGCCTACGAGCAGTACTTC. Translating gives CASSQGLAGAYEQYF.